A single sample is the source of the 19 T cell receptor beta chains below, sequenced in a study of Ad26.COV2.S vaccination and SARS-CoV-2 variants. Libraries were prepared by immunoSEQ multiplex PCR; TCRdb keeps only in-frame clonotypes and omits some of them. Here the sample spans 350,000 to 400,000 clones, about 88% being singletons. Treatment defined: about 20 received Ad26.COV2.S at low or high dose, single or two shots; about 5 received placebo; per-sample allocation not given. Sampling occurred on day 63 after the first vaccine or placebo injection. The sample in question was peripheral blood, obtained in a trial of Ad26.COV2.S vaccine versus placebo. The receptors here all came from a person aged 18-65 years who received the Ad26.COV2.S COVID-19 vaccine or a placebo.

The chain uses TRBV5-8 and TRBJ2-7, with a tentative D call TRBD2 (6 bases). Trimming stripped 4 bases from V and 10 bases from J, with 12 bases between. Germline V gives CDR1 SGHTS, CDR2 YDEGEE. The CDR3 loop spans 11 amino acids. CDR3 protein: CASSPTGTQYF. For the CDR3, the DNA is TGTGCCAGCAGCCCTACCGGGACTCAGTACTTC.

The V call is TRBV3-1 (or the pseudogene TRBV3-2), the J call TRBJ1-2, with D possibly matching TRBD1 (6 bases). The CDR3 consists of 12 residues. Trimming stripped 8 bases from V and 5 bases from J, with 12 bases between. CDR1 is LGHDT, CDR2 YNNKEL, per germline (reference sequence). The CDR3 region is CASYRVGYGYTF. The CDR3 DNA sequence: TGTGCCAGCTACAGGGTCGGGTATGGCTACACCTTC.

The rearrangement joins TRBV7-2 to TRBJ1-3, with no clear D. This CDR3 is 15 amino acids long. Germline CDR1 reads SGHTA; CDR2 reads FQGNSA. The germline V and J ends were trimmed by 5 bases and 0 bases, with 11 bases remaining between them. CDR3 loop: CASSVPGYSGNTIYF. CDR3 bases: TGTGCCAGCAGCGTACCCGGGTACTCTGGAAACACCATATATTTT.

A few counts support this clone. At the DNA level, this CDR3 is encoded by other sequences in the same sample as well. The V call is TRBV20-1, the J call TRBJ2-5; no definite D call. This CDR3 spans 11 amino acids. Germline CDR1 reads DFQATT; CDR2 reads SNEGSKA (reference sequence). V shed 3 bases and J shed 4 bases, with 6 bases lying between them. CDR3: CSARSGETQYF. The CDR3 DNA reads TGCAGTGCTAGGTCGGGAGAGACCCAGTACTTC.

This clone has a handful of counts. V gene TRBV19 combines with J gene TRBJ2-7, with TRBD1 matching over 8 bases. Germline trimming cut 5 bases from V and 3 bases from J; bases unmatched to any gene: 6. The germline V gene encodes CDR1 LNHDA and CDR2 SQIVND (reference sequence). The CDR3 is 14 residues long. CDR3 sequence reads: CASSPGGQGYEQYF. In DNA, the CDR3 is TGTGCCAGTAGTCCCGGAGGACAGGGCTACGAGCAGTACTTC.

J is TRBJ1-5 and V is TRBV28; D gene ambiguous. V lost 2 bases and J lost 7, with 12 bases in between. The CDR3 spans 14 residues. Germline CDR1 is MDHEN and CDR2 is SYDVKM. The CDR3: CASSLRQAGQPQHF. The CDR3 DNA reads TGTGCCAGCAGTTTAAGGCAGGCGGGGCAGCCCCAGCATTTT. The variable domain in full, completed from reference TRBV28 and TRBJ1-5, reads DVKVTQSSRYLVKRTGEKVFLECVQDMDHENMFWYRQDPGLGLRLIYFSYDVKMKEKGDIPEGYSVSREKKERFSLILESASTNQTSMYLCASSLRQAGQPQHFGDGTRLSIL.

The chain carries TRBV6-2 or TRBV6-3 and TRBJ2-7; D is possibly TRBD2 (5 bases). The V end was cut by 3 bases, the J end by 3 bases, with 12 bases between. The germline gives CDR1 MNHEY, CDR2 SVGEGT. CDR3 length equals 14 residues. CDR3 residues: CASSYVASYYEQYF. CDR3 DNA sequence: TGTGCCAGCAGTTATGTCGCTAGCTACTACGAGCAGTACTTC.

This chain joins TRBV6-1 and TRBJ2-7; unclear D gene. With 0 bases removed from V and 3 bases from J, the gap between germline ends came to 6 bases. The CDR3 covers 13 residues. Germline V lookup: CDR1 MNHNS, CDR2 SASEGT. The CDR3 protein is CASSEAAGYEQYF. The CDR3 region has the DNA TGTGCCAGCAGTGAAGCCGCAGGCTACGAGCAGTACTTC.

V is TRBV18 and J is TRBJ2-6; the match to TRBD2 covers 7 bases. J lost 4 bases, V lost 4 bases, and 4 bases had no gene match. This CDR3 contains 15 residues. Germline lookup yields CDR1 KGHSH and CDR2 LQKENI. Written as DNA, the CDR3 is TGTGCCAGCTCACTCGGGGGGACCGGGGCCAACGTCCTGACTTTC. Its translation: CASSLGGTGANVLTF.

This clone was seen only once. The chain uses TRBV27 and TRBJ2-7; no clear D. The CDR3 extends over 13 amino acids. The V gene's germline CDR1 is MNHEY and CDR2 SMNVEV (reference sequence). V gave up 0 bases and J gave up 3 bases, with 6 bases separating them. The CDR3, as DNA: TGTGCCAGCAGTTTATCGCACGGCTACGAGCAGTACTTC. Its translation: CASSLSHGYEQYF.

The rearrangement uses TRBV30 and TRBJ1-6, with TRBD1 identical over 8 bases. V shed 4 bases, J shed 8 bases, and the junction held 10 bases outside the gene matches. The CDR3 sequence is 15 residues long. CDR1 and CDR2 from the germline V gene are GTSNPN and SVGIG (reference sequence). This chain's CDR3 is CAWKRTGFGDSPLHF. CDR3 nucleotide sequence: TGTGCCTGGAAACGGACAGGGTTTGGAGATTCACCCCTCCACTTT.

The chain joins TRBV6-2 or TRBV6-3 to TRBJ2-5; weak D call: TRBD2 (6 bases). Trimming pared 2 bases from V and 5 bases from J, leaving 12 bases between. This CDR3 has 14 residues. Germline CDR1 is MNHEY and CDR2 is SVGEGT. This CDR3 is CASSYGAGLETQYF. The CDR3 DNA reads as TGTGCCAGCAGTTACGGGGCGGGGTTGGAGACCCAGTACTTC.

This clone was recorded only once. The V gene is TRBV16, the J gene TRBJ1-3; D possibly corresponds to TRBD1 (5 bases). V was clipped by 0 bases and J by 4 bases, with 10 bases between them. This CDR3 has 15 amino acids. CDR1 is KGHSY, CDR2 FQNENV, per germline. The CDR3 protein is CASSQSMQGGNTIYF. The CDR3 bases are TGTGCCAGCAGCCAATCGATGCAGGGAGGAAACACCATATATTTT.

This chain links TRBV6-2 or TRBV6-3 with TRBJ2-7; tentatively, D is TRBD1 (6 bases). This CDR3 is 13 amino acids long. Germline V CDR1 and CDR2: MNHEY, SVGEGT. V was pared by 5 bases and J by 5 bases, with 13 bases between. CDR3 residues: CASSVGRGNEQYF. CDR3 bases: TGTGCCAGCAGTGTAGGCAGGGGTAACGAGCAGTACTTC.

This chain uses TRBV28 with TRBJ1-2, with D perhaps TRBD1 (6 bases). Trimming removed 5 bases from V and 0 bases from J, with 13 bases in between. Germline loops: CDR1 MDHEN, CDR2 SYDVKM. The CDR3 is 15 amino acids. For the CDR3, the DNA is TGTGCCAGCAGTAGCGGGACATATGCTAACTATGGCTACACCTTC. Translation: CASSSGTYANYGYTF.

The J gene is TRBJ2-7, the V gene TRBV6-5, with 7 bases identical to TRBD1. Germline values: CDR1 MNHEY, CDR2 SVGAGI. V gave up 5 bases and J gave up 0 bases; unmatched junction bases: 7. This CDR3 has 15 residues. The CDR3 coding sequence is TGTGCCAGCAGTCAAACCGGGACAGCCTCCTACGAGCAGTACTTC. Protein product: CASSQTGTASYEQYF.

The chain recombines TRBV9 with TRBJ1-1; possible D gene TRBD1, 5 bases. Trimming took off 0 bases at V and 4 bases at J, with 10 bases between the two ends. Germline V lookup: CDR1 SGDLS, CDR2 YYNGEE. The CDR3 spans 14 residues. In DNA form, the CDR3 reads TGTGCCAGCAGCGTAGGGGGGGTTACCACTGAAGCTTTCTTT. Residues: CASSVGGVTTEAFF. Filled out from reference TRBV9 and TRBJ1-1, the complete variable domain reads DSGVTQTPKHLITATGQRVTLRCSPRSGDLSVYWYQQSLDQGLQFLIQYYNGEERAKGNILERFSAQQFPDLHSELNLSSLELGDSALYFCASSVGGVTTEAFFGQGTRLTVV.

J is TRBJ2-4 and V is TRBV5-1; 11 nucleotides match TRBD2. The length of the CDR3 is 14 residues. Unmatched junction bases numbered 2, after V lost 3 bases and J lost 6 bases. Germline V lookup: CDR1 SGHRS, CDR2 YFSETQ. CDR3 coding DNA: TGCGCCAGCAGCTCGGGGACTAGCGGAAACATTCAGTACTTC. Its protein is CASSSGTSGNIQYF. Looking up the rest from reference TRBV5-1 and TRBJ2-4 gives the full variable domain: KAGVTQTPRYLIKTRGQQVTLSCSPISGHRSVSWYQQTPGQGLQFLFEYFSETQRNKGNFPGRFSGRQFSNSRSEMNVSTLELGDSALYLCASSSGTSGNIQYFGAGTRLSVL.

This chain links TRBV30 with TRBJ2-3; 10 bases line up with TRBD2. The CDR3 is 16 residues long. Germline-derived CDR1 and CDR2 are GTSNPN and SVGIG (reference sequence). J gave up 4 bases and V 0 bases, and 7 bases lay outside the gene matches. CDR3 sequence reads: CAWSVMSLAGADTQYF. The CDR3 DNA follows: TGTGCCTGGAGTGTAATGAGCCTAGCGGGAGCAGATACGCAGTATTTT.